Sequencing of this TCR beta chain was carried out in a study of human T cells and chemical hapten exposure. Study information: There were per-sample TCR yield variations, arising mainly from small pooled library volume differences.

Germline values: CDR1 SGHAT, CDR2 FQNNGV. This CDR3 has 15 amino acids. V shed 5 bases and J shed 0 bases, with 10 bases lying between them. Study conclusions and caveats: DPC sensitization produced no change in TCRs with frequency above 1 in 1000.

The library attached unique molecular identifiers to individual cDNA molecules. In the authors' methods: The number of TCRs in each sample had a median of approximately 96,000 and spanned about 23,224 to 700,000. Each CDR3 protein is one row after TCRdb ran MiXCR on the 5' RACE reads. TCRdb, rather than the study authors, made the V and J calls. Found here are tens of thousands of distinct CDR3 sequences, about 8.4% of them singletons; the top ten hold under 3%. Total RNA came from unfractionated whole blood. This clonotype was counted many times. The antigen is undetermined. The V call is TRBV11-2, the J call TRBJ1-4; D ambiguous. This TCR derives from a male donor in good health. The CDR3 sequence is CASSLGAATNEKLFF. In nucleotides, the CDR3 is TGTGCCAGCAGCCTCGGCGCTGCAACTAATGAAAAACTGTTTTTT.